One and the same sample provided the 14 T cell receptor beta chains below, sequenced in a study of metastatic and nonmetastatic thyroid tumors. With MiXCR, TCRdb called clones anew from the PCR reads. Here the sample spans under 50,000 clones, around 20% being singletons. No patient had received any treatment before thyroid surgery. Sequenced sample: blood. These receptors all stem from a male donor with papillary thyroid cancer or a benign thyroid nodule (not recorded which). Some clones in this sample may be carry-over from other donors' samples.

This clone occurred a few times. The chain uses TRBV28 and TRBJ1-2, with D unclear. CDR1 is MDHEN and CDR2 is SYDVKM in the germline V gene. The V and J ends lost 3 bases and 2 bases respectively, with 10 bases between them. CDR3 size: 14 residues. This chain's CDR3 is CASSLYIFNYGYTF. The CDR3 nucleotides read TGTGCCAGCAGTTTGTACATTTTCAACTATGGCTACACCTTC.

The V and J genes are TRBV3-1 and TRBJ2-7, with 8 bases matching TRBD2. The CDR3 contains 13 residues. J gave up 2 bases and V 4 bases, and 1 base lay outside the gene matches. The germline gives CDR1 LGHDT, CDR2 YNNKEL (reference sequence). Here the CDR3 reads CASSPSGPYEQYF. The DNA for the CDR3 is TGTGCCAGCAGCCCTAGCGGGCCCTACGAGCAGTACTTC.

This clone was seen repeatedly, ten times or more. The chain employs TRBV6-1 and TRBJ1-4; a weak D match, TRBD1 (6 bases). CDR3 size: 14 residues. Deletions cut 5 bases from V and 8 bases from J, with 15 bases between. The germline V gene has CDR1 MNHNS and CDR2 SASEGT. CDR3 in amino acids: CASSSHGTLEKLFF. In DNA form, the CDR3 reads TGTGCCAGCAGTTCGCACGGGACACTCGAAAAACTGTTTTTT.

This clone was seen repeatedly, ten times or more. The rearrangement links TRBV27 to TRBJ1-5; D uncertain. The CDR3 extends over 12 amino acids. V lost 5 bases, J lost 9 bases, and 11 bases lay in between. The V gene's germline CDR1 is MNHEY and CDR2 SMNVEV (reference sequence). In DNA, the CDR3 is TGTGCCAGCAGTGGAGGTACGGGGCCCCAGCATTTT. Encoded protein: CASSGGTGPQHF.

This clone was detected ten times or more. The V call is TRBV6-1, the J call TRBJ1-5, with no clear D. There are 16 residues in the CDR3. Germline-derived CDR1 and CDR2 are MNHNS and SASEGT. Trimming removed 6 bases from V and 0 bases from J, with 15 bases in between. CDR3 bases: TGTGCCAGCAGCCGACTGGGCTCCAATAGCAATCAGCCCCAGCATTTT. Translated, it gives CASSRLGSNSNQPQHF.

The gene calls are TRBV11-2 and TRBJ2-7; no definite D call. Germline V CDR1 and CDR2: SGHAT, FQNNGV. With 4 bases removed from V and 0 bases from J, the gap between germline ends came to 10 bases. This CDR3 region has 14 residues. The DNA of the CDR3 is TGTGCCAGCAGCTCGGATTCGAGCTCCTACGAGCAGTACTTC. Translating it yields CASSSDSSSYEQYF.

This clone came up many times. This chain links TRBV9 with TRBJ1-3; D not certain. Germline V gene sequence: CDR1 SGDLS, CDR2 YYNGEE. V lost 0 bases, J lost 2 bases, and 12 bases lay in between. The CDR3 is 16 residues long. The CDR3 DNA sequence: TGTGCCAGCAGCGTAGCGGGGAGCGGGGCTGGAAACACCATATATTTT. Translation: CASSVAGSGAGNTIYF.

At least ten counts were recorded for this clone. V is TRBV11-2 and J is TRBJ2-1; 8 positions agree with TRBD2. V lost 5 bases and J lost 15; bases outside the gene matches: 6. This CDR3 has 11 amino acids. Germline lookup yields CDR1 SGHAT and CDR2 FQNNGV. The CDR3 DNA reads TGTGCCAGCAGCACCGGGACTAGTCGGTTCTTC. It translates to CASSTGTSRFF.

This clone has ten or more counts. The CDR3 sequence is CASSWPQGYNSNQPQHF. The DNA of the CDR3 is TGTGCCAGCAGTTGGCCTCAGGGGTACAATAGCAATCAGCCCCAGCATTTT. The genes are TRBV6-2 or TRBV6-3 and TRBJ1-5; tentatively, D is TRBD1 (6 bases). From germline, CDR1 is MNHEY and CDR2 SVGEGT. Trimming took 4 bases from V and 0 from J, leaving 16 bases between them. The length of the CDR3 is 17 residues.

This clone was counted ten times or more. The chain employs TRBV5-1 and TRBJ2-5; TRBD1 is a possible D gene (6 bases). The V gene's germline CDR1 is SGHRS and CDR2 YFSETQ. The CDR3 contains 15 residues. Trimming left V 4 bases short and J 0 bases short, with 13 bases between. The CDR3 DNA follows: TGCGCCAGCAGCCAGGACAGTTTGTACCAAGAGACCCAGTACTTC. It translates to CASSQDSLYQETQYF.

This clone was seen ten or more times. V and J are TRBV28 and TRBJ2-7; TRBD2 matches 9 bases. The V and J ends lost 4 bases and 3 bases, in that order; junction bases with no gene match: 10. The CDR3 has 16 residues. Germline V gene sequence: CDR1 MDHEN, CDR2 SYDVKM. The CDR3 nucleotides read TGTGCCAGCAGTTCCAACTTAGCGGGAGATGGCTACGAGCAGTACTTC. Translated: CASSSNLAGDGYEQYF.

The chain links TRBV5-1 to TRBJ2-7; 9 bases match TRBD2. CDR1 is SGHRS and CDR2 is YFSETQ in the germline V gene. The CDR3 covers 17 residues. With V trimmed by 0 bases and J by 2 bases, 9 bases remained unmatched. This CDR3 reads CASSLVSGAGGTYEQYF. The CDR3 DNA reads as TGCGCCAGCAGCTTGGTTTCTGGAGCGGGAGGTACCTACGAGCAGTACTTC.

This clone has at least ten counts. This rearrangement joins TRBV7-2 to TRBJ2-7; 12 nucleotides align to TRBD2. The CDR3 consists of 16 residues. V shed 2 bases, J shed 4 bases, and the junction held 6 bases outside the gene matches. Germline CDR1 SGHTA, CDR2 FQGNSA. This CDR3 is CASSLKTSGRGYEQYF. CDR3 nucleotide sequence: TGTGCCAGCAGCTTAAAGACTAGCGGGAGAGGGTACGAGCAGTACTTC. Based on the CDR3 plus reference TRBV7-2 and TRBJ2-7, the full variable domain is GAGVSQSPSNKVTEKGKDVELRCDPISGHTALYWYRQSLGQGLEFLIYFQGNSAPDKSGLPSDRFSAERTGGSVSTLTIQRTQQEDSAVYLCASSLKTSGRGYEQYFGPGTRLTVT.

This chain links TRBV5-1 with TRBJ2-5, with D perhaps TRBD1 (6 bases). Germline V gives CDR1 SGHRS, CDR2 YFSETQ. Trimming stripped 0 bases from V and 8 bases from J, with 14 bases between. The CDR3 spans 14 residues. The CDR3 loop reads CASSLGRGLNTQYF. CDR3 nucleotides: TGCGCCAGCAGCTTGGGAAGGGGGTTGAATACCCAGTACTTC.